What follows are 19 T cell receptor beta chains derived from one specimen sequenced in a study of T-cell reconstitution after alpha-beta-depleted transplantation in children. Unique molecular identifiers featured in how the TCRbeta library was prepared. MiXCR, applied by TCRdb to the PCR reads, yields one record per CDR3 protein. This sample has 780,000 or so distinct CDR3 sequences; around 17% occur once, and the top ten carry under 6%. Source: PBMCs, mostly from graft donor cells, taken 360 days after TCRalphabeta/CD19-depleted stem cell transplant. These receptors all stem from a male patient younger than 18 who had a stem cell transplant for acute lymphoblastic leukemia, so the T cells may come from the graft donor.

The rearrangement joins TRBV11-2 to TRBJ2-1; D may match TRBD1 or TRBD2 (7 bases each). This CDR3 has 14 amino acids. Germline lookup yields CDR1 SGHAT and CDR2 FQNNGV. The V end lost 6 bases, the J end lost 6 bases, and 15 bases lay between the germline ends. The DNA for the CDR3 is TGTGCCAGCAGTAAACCAGGGGGGGGCAATGAGCAGTTCTTC. Translated: CASSKPGGGNEQFF.

This clonotype was picked up a small number of times. The CDR3 region has the DNA TGCAGCGGCGGACTAGCGGGAGTTGGGACAGATACGCAGTATTTT. Residues: CSGGLAGVGTDTQYF. The chain uses TRBV29-1 and TRBJ2-3, with 13 bases aligning to TRBD2. The CDR3 has 15 amino acids. V lost 7 bases, J lost 3 bases, and 7 bases stayed unmatched. Looked up from germline, CDR1 is SQVTM and CDR2 is ANQGSEA.

The J gene is TRBJ2-1, the V gene TRBV6-1, with 8 nucleotides matching TRBD2. From germline, CDR1 is MNHNS and CDR2 SASEGT. The CDR3 is 15 residues long. V gave up 6 bases and J gave up 0 bases; unmatched junction bases: 4. The CDR3: CASRRGEFSYNEQFF. Written as DNA, the CDR3 is TGTGCCAGCAGGCGGGGGGAGTTCTCCTACAATGAGCAGTTCTTC.

This chain joins TRBV5-6 and TRBJ1-4; D is unresolved. CDR1 is SGHDT, CDR2 YYEEEE, per germline. This CDR3 comprises 14 residues. Between the trimmed V and J ends, which lost 6 bases and 0 bases, there was a span of 9 bases. CDR3 DNA: TGTGCCAGCACACTCAGAGCAACTAATGAAAAACTGTTTTTT. This encodes CASTLRATNEKLFF.

This clonotype was detected a few times. This chain joins TRBV29-1 and TRBJ2-7; D unclear. The germline CDR1 and CDR2 sequences are SQVTM and ANQGSEA. This CDR3 is built from 14 residues. With 2 bases removed from V and 0 bases from J, the gap between germline ends came to 11 bases. The chain's CDR3 is CSVETASTSYEQYF. The CDR3 DNA reads TGCAGCGTTGAAACGGCCTCCACCTCCTACGAGCAGTACTTC.

V usage is TRBV14 and J usage is TRBJ2-7; 8 bases map to TRBD2. The germline gives CDR1 SGHDN, CDR2 FVKESK. The CDR3 runs to 14 residues. V was pared by 4 bases and J by 7 bases, with 9 bases of the junction left unmatched. The CDR3 region is CASSLWGLVGEQYF. CDR3 DNA sequence: TGTGCCAGCAGCCTTTGGGGACTAGTCGGGGAGCAGTACTTC.

J is TRBJ2-1 and V is TRBV5-1; 7 bases match TRBD2. The CDR3 runs 15 residues. Germline V CDR1 and CDR2: SGHRS, YFSETQ. The junction had 12 bases not matched to a gene; V was cut back by 2 bases and J by 10 bases. The CDR3 DNA follows: TGCGCCAGCAGCTTTCAGAGGCAGCGGGATGTCGAGCAGTTCTTC. It encodes CASSFQRQRDVEQFF.

The chain carries TRBV29-1 and TRBJ2-1; possibly TRBD2 for D (6 bases). Deletions cut 3 bases from V and 5 bases from J, with 14 bases between. CDR3 length: 14 residues. Germline lookup yields CDR1 SQVTM and CDR2 ANQGSEA. In DNA, the CDR3 is TGCAGCGTTGAGCGGGATAGTACTAACAATGAGCAGTTCTTC. Its protein is CSVERDSTNNEQFF.

This chain uses TRBV5-1 with TRBJ2-3; no clear D gene. This CDR3 is built from 15 residues. Germline-derived CDR1 and CDR2 are SGHRS and YFSETQ. The V and J ends lost 0 bases and 2 bases respectively, with 10 bases between them. The CDR3 is CASSLEETLTDTQYF. As DNA, the CDR3 is TGCGCCAGCAGCTTGGAGGAAACTCTCACAGATACGCAGTATTTT.

The gene calls are TRBV7-2 and TRBJ2-1, with 8 positions matching TRBD2. Losses at the gene ends were 6 bases for V and 7 bases for J; bases not matched to a gene: 14. The CDR3 covers 16 residues. CDR1 SGHTA and CDR2 FQGNSA come from the germline V gene. CDR3 amino acids: CASSLAGRAGLNEQFF. Here the CDR3 DNA reads TGTGCCAGCAGTCTAGCGGGCAGGGCGGGTCTGAATGAGCAGTTCTTC.

The CDR3 sequence is CASTIHGDYRYGYTF. CDR3 DNA: TGTGCCAGCACCATCCATGGGGACTACCGGTATGGCTACACCTTC. This chain joins TRBV7-9 and TRBJ1-2; perhaps TRBD1 as D (5 bases). Trimming took 7 bases from V and 5 from J, leaving 20 bases between them. Germline CDR1 is SEHNR and CDR2 is FQNEAQ (reference sequence). The CDR3 has 15 amino acids.

V is TRBV29-1 and J is TRBJ2-1, with a tentative D call TRBD1 (6 bases). The CDR3 covers 13 residues. V was shortened by 2 bases and J by 4 bases, with 9 bases between the two germline ends. CDR1 is SQVTM and CDR2 is ANQGSEA in the germline V gene. The CDR3 reads CSVESGQYNEQFF. CDR3 nucleotides: TGCAGCGTTGAATCGGGACAATACAATGAGCAGTTCTTC.

This clonotype was seen many times. This chain joins TRBV4-2 and TRBJ2-3; 8 positions match TRBD2. The CDR3 totals 16 residues. The ends lost 2 bases at V and 5 bases at J; junction bases unmatched: 9. Germline V gives CDR1 LGHNA, CDR2 YNFKEQ. This CDR3 reads CASSQTLLREVDTQYF. The DNA of the CDR3 is TGTGCCAGCAGCCAAACCCTTTTGCGGGAGGTAGATACGCAGTATTTT.

The chain recombines TRBV29-1 with TRBJ2-6; TRBD1 aligns across 7 bases. V trimming: 6 bases; J trimming: 10 bases; junction bases outside the gene matches: 6. The CDR3 contains 12 residues. Germline V gene lookup returns CDR1 SQVTM and CDR2 ANQGSEA. CDR3 residues: CSVHLTGNVLTF. For the CDR3, the DNA is TGCAGCGTGCACCTGACAGGGAACGTCCTGACTTTC.

Only a few counts were recorded for this clonotype. This chain uses TRBV10-3 with TRBJ2-1; possible D gene TRBD1, 5 bases. V was pared by 0 bases and J by 9 bases, with 9 bases between. Germline V gives CDR1 ENHRY, CDR2 SYGVKD. The CDR3 runs 13 residues. This chain's CDR3 is CAISESGAVEQFF. Here the CDR3 DNA reads TGTGCCATCAGTGAGTCAGGGGCTGTTGAGCAGTTCTTC.

The chain recombines TRBV7-8 with TRBJ2-7, with 7 nucleotides matching TRBD2. Trimming at V came to 1 base and at J to 7 bases, leaving 7 bases not matched to a gene. This CDR3 has 14 amino acids. Germline V gene lookup returns CDR1 SGHVS and CDR2 FQNEAQ. The CDR3 region is CASSLGGSRLEQYF. CDR3 bases: TGTGCCAGCAGCTTAGGCGGGAGTCGCTTAGAGCAGTACTTC.

The chain joins TRBV7-9 to TRBJ1-1; D not resolved. Trimming left V 3 bases short and J 4 bases short, with 12 bases between. Germline V lookup: CDR1 SEHNR, CDR2 FQNEAQ (reference sequence). The CDR3 contains 14 residues. CDR3 coding DNA: TGTGCCAGCAGCTTGGGAAAAACGCGCACTGAAGCTTTCTTT. Protein sequence: CASSLGKTRTEAFF.

This clonotype has only a few counts. One end of the junction is discordant with germline, which a read error may explain. The chain uses TRBV5-4 and TRBJ2-5, with TRBD2 matching 13 bases. The CDR3 length is 16 residues. The V gene's germline CDR1 is SGHNT and CDR2 YYREEE (reference sequence). This chain's CDR3 is CASTLGLAGPGETQYF. DNA for the CDR3: TGTGCCAGCACCTTGGGACTAGCGGGACCCGGGGAGACCCAGTACTTC. Full variable domain (missing parts from reference TRBV5-4 and TRBJ2-5): ETGVTQSPTHLIKTRGQQVTLRCSSQSGHNTVSWYQQALGQGPQFIFQYYREEENGRGNFPPRFSGLQFPNYSSELNVNALELDDSALYLCASTLGLAGPGETQYFGPGTRLLVL.

This clonotype showed up just a few times. The chain is built from TRBV7-9 and TRBJ1-4; unclear D gene. Germline assignment: CDR1 SEHNR and CDR2 FQNEAQ (reference sequence). The CDR3 totals 15 residues. Between the trimmed V and J ends, which lost 5 bases and 0 bases, there was a span of 10 bases. CDR3 nucleotides: TGTGCCAGCAGCCCTTACACCGCAACTAATGAAAAACTGTTTTTT. Its translation is CASSPYTATNEKLFF.